These T cell receptor beta chains were read from a single sample in a study of cytomegalovirus exposure and HLA in healthy donors. Measured with immunoSEQ multiplex PCR; TCRdb has only the in-frame clones, and not every one. This sample yields 150,000 to 200,000 clones, of which over 80% are seen a single time; around 4.1% belongs to the top ten. The sample comprised PBMCs. Receptors were obtained from a man in his fifties in good health and CMV-seropositive. Each CDR3 is given with its conserved first and last residue. D genes are given only for firm matches. Some rows have no size entry. The others give once, few or many, or a class for an expanded clone.

D gene	clone size	V gene	J gene	CDR3 protein	CDR3 DNA
NA	NA	TRBV5-1	TRBJ2-7	CASSIQQTGNEQYF	TGCGCCAGCAGCATTCAACAAACAGGGAACGAGCAGTACTTC
NA	NA	TRBV7-8	TRBJ2-3	CASSFYPAEVAGDTQYF	TGTGCCAGCAGCTTCTATCCAGCGGAGGTGGCTGGAGATACGCAGTATTTT
TRBD1	NA	TRBV30	TRBJ2-2	CAWSVGQGATGELFF	TGTGCCTGGAGTGTAGGGCAGGGGGCCACCGGGGAGCTGTTTTTT
NA	NA	TRBV25-1	TRBJ1-1	CASSESLDSEAFF	TGTGCCAGCAGTGAATCCCTCGACAGTGAAGCTTTCTTT
NA	NA	TRBV6-1	TRBJ2-1	CASSPRDNSYNEQFF	TGTGCCAGCAGCCCCCGGGACAATTCCTACAATGAGCAGTTCTTC
TRBD2	NA	TRBV9	TRBJ2-3	CASSAQTSGGPLRAVGTQYF	TGTGCCAGCAGCGCCCAAACTAGCGGGGGGCCCCTCAGGGCGGTTGGTACGCAGTATTTT
TRBD1	once	TRBV9	TRBJ2-7	CASSVSGTGEQYF	TGTGCCAGCAGCGTTTCCGGGACAGGCGAGCAGTACTTC
TRBD2	NA	TRBV11-2	TRBJ2-3	CASSSGTSATDTQYF	TGTGCCAGCAGCTCAGGGACTAGCGCGACAGATACGCAGTATTTT
NA	NA	TRBV28	TRBJ2-7	CASSFPSDGGWHF	TGTGCCAGCAGTTTCCCATCGGACGGGGGTTGGCACTTC
NA	few	TRBV23-1	TRBJ2-7	CASSQFRGLSYEQYF	TGCGCCAGCAGTCAGTTCCGGGGTCTTTCCTACGAGCAGTACTTC
TRBD2	once	TRBV7-2	TRBJ2-3	CASSPRTRGTDTQYF	TGTGCCAGCAGCCCCAGGACTAGAGGCACAGATACGCAGTATTTT
NA	NA	TRBV7-3	TRBJ2-3	CASSLSNRNTDTQYF	TGTGCCAGCAGCTTAAGTAACAGAAACACAGATACGCAGTATTTT